These T cell receptor beta chains were read from a single sample in a study of CD8 T cells in Susac syndrome. TCRdb recomputed calls from the immunoSEQ multiplex PCR reads with MiXCR, one row per CDR3 protein. The sample holds 130,000 or so distinct CDR3 sequences, around 91% seen once. Sequences were obtained from CD8+ T cells from PBMCs. These receptor sequences come from a human donor with multiple sclerosis. The CDR3 runs from the conserved cysteine through the conserved F or W. The D gene is left open where the match is weak. Only part of the rows carry a size: once, few, many, or a class if the clone is expanded.

j_call: TRBJ1-2
clone_size: NA
v_call: TRBV29-1
d_call: NA
cdr3_nt: TGCAGCGTTCAGGACGTCTACTATGGCTACACCTTC
cdr3_aa: CSVQDVYYGYTF

j_call: TRBJ2-2
clone_size: few
v_call: TRBV19
d_call: NA
cdr3_nt: TGTGCCAGTACAGCAGGGGTCGAAAACACCGGGGAGCTGTTTTTT
cdr3_aa: CASTAGVENTGELFF

j_call: TRBJ1-5
clone_size: once
v_call: TRBV5-1
d_call: NA
cdr3_nt: TGCGCCAGCAAACTAGACTTAAATCAGCCCCAGCATTTT
cdr3_aa: CASKLDLNQPQHF

j_call: TRBJ2-7
clone_size: NA
v_call: TRBV7-6
d_call: NA
cdr3_nt: TGTGCCAGCAGCTTAATTAAAAGGGGGAGCTCCTACGAGCAGTACTTC
cdr3_aa: CASSLIKRGSSYEQYF

j_call: TRBJ2-2
clone_size: NA
v_call: TRBV12-3/TRBV12-4
d_call: NA
cdr3_nt: TGTGCCAGCAGCCAGACCCCGGGCGGGGAGCTGTTTTTT
cdr3_aa: CASSQTPGGELFF

j_call: TRBJ2-7
clone_size: once
v_call: TRBV6-6
d_call: NA
cdr3_nt: TGTGCCAGCAGTTACTCAGCGGTGAGCTCCTACGAGCAGTACTTC
cdr3_aa: CASSYSAVSSYEQYF

j_call: TRBJ2-7
clone_size: NA
v_call: TRBV20-1
d_call: TRBD2
cdr3_nt: TGCAGTGCTAGTCTCACTCCTAGCGGGGTCTACGAGCAGTACTTC
cdr3_aa: CSASLTPSGVYEQYF

j_call: TRBJ2-1
clone_size: NA
v_call: TRBV4-2
d_call: TRBD2
cdr3_nt: TGTGCCAGCAGCCCCTTTGGGAGCGGGAGCCCCAGTGAGCAGTTCTTC
cdr3_aa: CASSPFGSGSPSEQFF

j_call: TRBJ1-5
clone_size: NA
v_call: TRBV7-9
d_call: NA
cdr3_nt: TGTGCCAGCAGCTTCGACAGTAGCAATCAGCCCCAGCATTTT
cdr3_aa: CASSFDSSNQPQHF

j_call: TRBJ2-7
clone_size: NA
v_call: TRBV6-5
d_call: NA
cdr3_nt: TGTGCCAGCAGTTACTCCCACCCGGACTACGAGCAGTACTTC
cdr3_aa: CASSYSHPDYEQYF

j_call: TRBJ1-1
clone_size: NA
v_call: TRBV27
d_call: NA
cdr3_nt: TGTGCCAGCAGTTTGTGGCAGGGGAACACTGAAGCTTTCTTT
cdr3_aa: CASSLWQGNTEAFF

j_call: TRBJ1-1
clone_size: once
v_call: TRBV29-1
d_call: NA
cdr3_nt: TGCAGCGTCCCCTGGACGGAGATGAACACTGAAGCTTTCTTT
cdr3_aa: CSVPWTEMNTEAFF

j_call: TRBJ2-7
clone_size: NA
v_call: TRBV12-3/TRBV12-4
d_call: NA
cdr3_nt: TGTGCCAGCAGTCCGGGACTCCTATCCTACGAGCAGTACTTC
cdr3_aa: CASSPGLLSYEQYF

j_call: TRBJ2-5
clone_size: NA
v_call: TRBV6-2/TRBV6-3
d_call: TRBD2
cdr3_nt: TGTGCCAGCAGTTACTCCGCCGCGAGCGGGAGAAGCCAAGAGACCCAGTACTTC
cdr3_aa: CASSYSAASGRSQETQYF

j_call: TRBJ1-2
clone_size: NA
v_call: TRBV30
d_call: NA
cdr3_nt: TGTGCCTGGAGTGTATTGGAGTATGGCTACACCTTC
cdr3_aa: CAWSVLEYGYTF

j_call: TRBJ1-2
clone_size: NA
v_call: TRBV2
d_call: NA
cdr3_nt: TGTGCCAGCAGGACCGGACAAGGCTCTAACTATGGCTACACCTTC
cdr3_aa: CASRTGQGSNYGYTF

j_call: TRBJ2-2
clone_size: NA
v_call: TRBV12-3/TRBV12-4
d_call: TRBD1
cdr3_nt: TGTGCCAGCAGTCCGGGGCCGGGGACAGGGGATTATGAGGAGCTGTTTTTT
cdr3_aa: CASSPGPGTGDYEELFF

j_call: TRBJ1-1
clone_size: NA
v_call: TRBV30
d_call: NA
cdr3_nt: TGTGCCTGGAGTGTATCCCCTCGGATGAACACTGAAGCTTTCTTT
cdr3_aa: CAWSVSPRMNTEAFF

j_call: TRBJ2-5
clone_size: NA
v_call: TRBV25-1
d_call: NA
cdr3_nt: TGTGCCAGCAGTGAAGGAGAGACCCAGTACTTC
cdr3_aa: CASSEGETQYF

j_call: TRBJ2-7
clone_size: NA
v_call: TRBV19
d_call: TRBD2
cdr3_nt: TGTGCCACCCGGGGAGGGGCCGGCGAGCAGTACTTC
cdr3_aa: CATRGGAGEQYF

j_call: TRBJ1-1
clone_size: NA
v_call: TRBV5-6
d_call: NA
cdr3_nt: TGTGCCAGCAGCTTGGAAGGGGTTCTGAACACTGAAGCTTTCTTT
cdr3_aa: CASSLEGVLNTEAFF

j_call: TRBJ1-1
clone_size: NA
v_call: TRBV12-3/TRBV12-4
d_call: NA
cdr3_nt: TGTGCCAGCAGTGACGTCGGACTGATGAACACTGAAGCTTTCTTT
cdr3_aa: CASSDVGLMNTEAFF

j_call: TRBJ2-7
clone_size: NA
v_call: TRBV20-1
d_call: NA
cdr3_nt: TGCAGTGCTAGAGAGACGACAGATTACGAGCAGTACTTC
cdr3_aa: CSARETTDYEQYF

j_call: TRBJ2-5
clone_size: NA
v_call: TRBV28
d_call: NA
cdr3_nt: TGTGCCAGCATGGGGTTAGAGCCACAAGAGACCCAGTACTTC
cdr3_aa: CASMGLEPQETQYF

j_call: TRBJ2-5
clone_size: NA
v_call: TRBV19
d_call: NA
cdr3_nt: TGTGCCAGTAATCCTGGGCAGGGGATCCAGACCCAGTACTTC
cdr3_aa: CASNPGQGIQTQYF

j_call: TRBJ1-1
clone_size: NA
v_call: TRBV27
d_call: NA
cdr3_nt: TGTGCCAGCAGTTTCCACGGGCTCACTGAAGCTTTCTTT
cdr3_aa: CASSFHGLTEAFF

j_call: TRBJ1-2
clone_size: NA
v_call: TRBV3-1
d_call: NA
cdr3_nt: TGTGCCAGCGGCAAGACGGGAGCTAACTATGGCTACACCTTC
cdr3_aa: CASGKTGANYGYTF

j_call: TRBJ2-5
clone_size: NA
v_call: TRBV11-2
d_call: NA
cdr3_nt: TGTGCCAGCAGCTTTCCGGGCCCGAGGGAGACCCAGTACTTC
cdr3_aa: CASSFPGPRETQYF

j_call: TRBJ2-7
clone_size: NA
v_call: TRBV15
d_call: TRBD2
cdr3_nt: TGTGCCACCAGCAGAGCCCCACTAGCGGGAGATGGCGAGCAGTACTTC
cdr3_aa: CATSRAPLAGDGEQYF

j_call: TRBJ1-1
clone_size: NA
v_call: TRBV5-1
d_call: NA
cdr3_nt: TGCGCCAGCAGCTTGGAGGGCAGGGCGGCTTTCTTT
cdr3_aa: CASSLEGRAAFF

j_call: TRBJ1-1
clone_size: NA
v_call: TRBV14
d_call: NA
cdr3_nt: TGTGCCAGCAGCCAAGAGGGCGGAGGGACTGAAGCTTTCTTT
cdr3_aa: CASSQEGGGTEAFF

j_call: TRBJ1-5
clone_size: once
v_call: TRBV27
d_call: NA
cdr3_nt: TGTGCCAGCAGTTTATCGTGGGGTCGGCCCCAGCATTTT
cdr3_aa: CASSLSWGRPQHF

j_call: TRBJ2-7
clone_size: NA
v_call: TRBV5-1
d_call: NA
cdr3_nt: TGCGCCAGCAGCTTGGAGGGACGCGAGCAGTACTTC
cdr3_aa: CASSLEGREQYF

j_call: TRBJ2-7
clone_size: many
v_call: TRBV6-1
d_call: NA
cdr3_nt: TGTGCCAGCAGTTTAAATGGGGGAGGGGGCTACGAGCAGTACTTC
cdr3_aa: CASSLNGGGGYEQYF

j_call: TRBJ1-2
clone_size: NA
v_call: TRBV6-1
d_call: NA
cdr3_nt: TGTGCCAGCAGTGAATCGGCAGGGAAGGGGTATGGCTACACCTTC
cdr3_aa: CASSESAGKGYGYTF

j_call: TRBJ1-3
clone_size: NA
v_call: TRBV4-2
d_call: TRBD1
cdr3_nt: TGTGCCAGCAGAGCCGGGACAGCGTACGCGATGACCTCTGGAAACACCATATATTTT
cdr3_aa: CASRAGTAYAMTSGNTIYF

j_call: TRBJ1-1
clone_size: NA
v_call: TRBV15
d_call: NA
cdr3_nt: TGTGCCACCAGCACATCTACCGCCGTCACTGAAGCTTTCTTT
cdr3_aa: CATSTSTAVTEAFF